This T cell receptor beta chain emerged from a study of blood T cell repertoires in COVID-19. The protocol was immunoSEQ multiplex PCR, while the TCRdb copy is restricted to in-frame clones and leaves out a portion. The table has some 220,000 clones, around 85% seen once; the top ten hold approximately 1.2%. The CDR3 covers 15 residues. Trimming cost V 5 bases and J 4 bases, with 17 bases left between them. Germline CDR1 reads SGHAT; CDR2 reads FQNNGV. The chain employs TRBV11-2 and TRBJ1-1, with D possibly TRBD1 on 6 matching bases. The sequence derives from a middle-aged woman with acute COVID-19. Sequenced input: PBMCs or T cells enriched from blood (not recorded which). The CDR3 protein is CASSLRGQQGTEAFF. The CDR3 DNA follows: TGTGCCAGCAGCCTACGAGGACAGCAGGGCACTGAAGCTTTCTTT.